This is a list of T cell receptor beta chains from one sample in a study of cytomegalovirus exposure and HLA in healthy donors. Generated by immunoSEQ multiplex PCR, the TCRdb table keeps only in-frame clones and is missing some. The sample has roughly 110,000 clones; around 69% are singletons. The sequenced sample was PBMCs. All receptors derive from a man between 18 and 29 years old in good health and CMV-seronegative. CDR3s include the opening cysteine and the closing phenylalanine or tryptophan. D genes are given only for firm matches. The listing skips clone size in some rows; elsewhere it reads once, few, many or a size class.

v_call: TRBV5-4; d_call: TRBD1; j_call: TRBJ2-2; clone_size: -; cdr3_aa: CASSVVQGAGGELFF; cdr3_nt: TGTGCCAGCAGCGTTGTCCAGGGGGCCGGCGGGGAGCTGTTTTTT
v_call: TRBV5-6; d_call: -; j_call: TRBJ2-7; clone_size: -; cdr3_aa: CASRRVRGRFYEQYF; cdr3_nt: TGTGCCAGCAGACGGGTCAGGGGAAGGTTTTACGAGCAGTACTTC
v_call: TRBV5-1; d_call: -; j_call: TRBJ2-2; clone_size: -; cdr3_aa: CASSPDTRNTGELFF; cdr3_nt: TGCGCCAGCAGCCCGGACACCAGAAACACCGGGGAGCTGTTTTTT
v_call: TRBV2; d_call: -; j_call: TRBJ2-7; clone_size: once; cdr3_aa: CASSEASGGLAASSYEQYF; cdr3_nt: TGTGCCAGCAGTGAAGCGTCCGGTGGGTTAGCGGCCAGCTCCTACGAGCAGTACTTC
v_call: TRBV7-9; d_call: TRBD2; j_call: TRBJ2-3; clone_size: -; cdr3_aa: CSSSLGLAGGVSTDTQYF; cdr3_nt: TGTTCCAGCAGCTTAGGACTAGCGGGGGGTGTAAGTACAGATACGCAGTATTTT
v_call: TRBV4-2; d_call: -; j_call: TRBJ1-5; clone_size: few; cdr3_aa: CASSLEEGDQPQHF; cdr3_nt: TGTGCCAGCAGCTTAGAGGAGGGCGACCAGCCCCAGCATTTT
v_call: TRBV4-1; d_call: -; j_call: TRBJ1-5; clone_size: -; cdr3_aa: CASSHEEGGGNQPQHF; cdr3_nt: TGCGCCAGCAGCCACGAGGAAGGAGGAGGCAATCAGCCCCAGCATTTT
v_call: TRBV6-5; d_call: -; j_call: TRBJ1-6; clone_size: -; cdr3_aa: CASSGSRGNSPLHF; cdr3_nt: TGTGCCAGCAGCGGGTCTAGAGGGAATTCACCCCTCCACTTT
v_call: TRBV7-9; d_call: TRBD1; j_call: TRBJ1-2; clone_size: -; cdr3_aa: CSSSPRQGGYTF; cdr3_nt: TGTTCCAGCAGCCCCAGACAGGGTGGCTACACCTTC
v_call: TRBV7-2; d_call: -; j_call: TRBJ2-5; clone_size: -; cdr3_aa: CASSSGGETRYF; cdr3_nt: TGTGCCAGCAGTTCCGGAGGGGAGACTCGGTACTTC
v_call: TRBV6-1; d_call: -; j_call: TRBJ2-3; clone_size: -; cdr3_aa: CASREGGRTDTQYF; cdr3_nt: TGTGCCAGCAGGGAAGGGGGGCGGACAGATACGCAGTATTTT
v_call: TRBV6-5; d_call: TRBD1; j_call: TRBJ1-2; clone_size: -; cdr3_aa: CASSYRRGYGYGYTF; cdr3_nt: TGTGCCAGCAGTTATCGCAGGGGGTACGGCTATGGCTACACCTTC
v_call: TRBV6-5; d_call: -; j_call: TRBJ1-3; clone_size: -; cdr3_aa: CASSYGQGSGNTIYF; cdr3_nt: TGTGCCAGCAGTTATGGTCAGGGGAGCGGAAACACCATATATTTT
v_call: TRBV4-2; d_call: -; j_call: TRBJ2-1; clone_size: -; cdr3_aa: CASSQDLPSSYNEQFF; cdr3_nt: TGTGCCAGCAGCCAAGATCTCCCGAGCTCCTACAATGAGCAGTTCTTC
v_call: TRBV6-1; d_call: -; j_call: TRBJ1-5; clone_size: few; cdr3_aa: CATSTQQGRQPQHF; cdr3_nt: TGTGCCACCTCTACCCAACAGGGAAGGCAGCCCCAGCATTTT
v_call: TRBV7-8; d_call: -; j_call: TRBJ1-4; clone_size: -; cdr3_aa: CASSPLEWAREKLFF; cdr3_nt: TGTGCCAGCAGCCCCCTGGAATGGGCCCGTGAAAAACTGTTTTTT
v_call: TRBV6-6; d_call: -; j_call: TRBJ2-7; clone_size: -; cdr3_aa: CASSAQGFGEQYF; cdr3_nt: TGTGCCAGCAGTGCACAGGGTTTCGGGGAGCAGTACTTC
v_call: TRBV4-1; d_call: -; j_call: TRBJ2-2; clone_size: few; cdr3_aa: CASSQEQGNTGELFF; cdr3_nt: TGTGCCAGCAGCCAAGAGCAGGGGAACACCGGGGAGCTGTTTTTT
v_call: TRBV7-9; d_call: -; j_call: TRBJ2-3; clone_size: -; cdr3_aa: CASSPDASRGTDTQYF; cdr3_nt: TGTGCCAGCAGCCCCGATGCTAGCCGCGGGACAGATACGCAGTATTTT
v_call: TRBV2; d_call: -; j_call: TRBJ1-2; clone_size: -; cdr3_aa: CASSEDGPRDYGYPF; cdr3_nt: TGTGCCAGCAGTGAAGACGGACCTAGGGACTATGGCTACCCCTTC
v_call: TRBV7-9; d_call: -; j_call: TRBJ2-7; clone_size: -; cdr3_aa: CSSSLSTYEQYF; cdr3_nt: TGTTCCAGCAGCTTGAGCACCTACGAGCAGTACTTC
v_call: TRBV7-6; d_call: TRBD1; j_call: TRBJ1-5; clone_size: -; cdr3_aa: CASSRTGDSNQPQHF; cdr3_nt: TGTGCCAGCAGCCGGACAGGGGATAGCAATCAGCCCCAGCATTTT
v_call: TRBV6-6; d_call: TRBD1; j_call: TRBJ1-3; clone_size: -; cdr3_aa: CASSPQGRGNTIYF; cdr3_nt: TGTGCCAGCAGTCCACAGGGGAGGGGAAACACCATATATTTT
v_call: TRBV4-3; d_call: TRBD1; j_call: TRBJ1-4; clone_size: once; cdr3_aa: CASSRDRDNEKLFF; cdr3_nt: TGCGCCAGCAGCCGGGACAGAGATAATGAAAAACTGTTTTTT
v_call: TRBV19; d_call: TRBD1; j_call: TRBJ2-7; clone_size: -; cdr3_aa: CASSRSGQGEQYF; cdr3_nt: TGTGCCAGTAGTAGGTCGGGACAGGGCGAGCAGTACTTC
v_call: TRBV2; d_call: TRBD2; j_call: TRBJ2-3; clone_size: -; cdr3_aa: CASRGTSGDSTDTQYF; cdr3_nt: TGTGCCAGCAGGGGGACTAGCGGGGATAGCACAGATACGCAGTATTTT
v_call: TRBV19; d_call: -; j_call: TRBJ1-4; clone_size: -; cdr3_aa: CASSRPAGTNEKLFF; cdr3_nt: TGTGCCAGTAGTCGTCCTGCAGGCACTAATGAAAAACTGTTTTTT
v_call: TRBV27; d_call: TRBD1; j_call: TRBJ1-1; clone_size: -; cdr3_aa: CASRHGQVNTEAFF; cdr3_nt: TGTGCCAGCAGACACGGACAGGTGAACACTGAAGCTTTCTTT
v_call: TRBV5-1; d_call: TRBD2; j_call: TRBJ2-1; clone_size: -; cdr3_aa: CASRHDTSGGIEQFF; cdr3_nt: TGCGCCAGCAGGCACGACACTAGCGGGGGGATTGAGCAGTTCTTC
v_call: TRBV9; d_call: -; j_call: TRBJ1-1; clone_size: -; cdr3_aa: CASSKRQLNTEAFF; cdr3_nt: TGTGCCAGCAGCAAGAGACAGTTGAACACTGAAGCTTTCTTT